One and the same sample provided the 28 T cell receptor beta chains below, sequenced in a study of sequential checkpoint blockade in melanoma. Only in-frame clones appear in the TCRdb table, and some are missing; sequencing was by immunoSEQ multiplex PCR. The table shows roughly 6,900 clones, with 50% to 75% occurring only once. Treatment indicated: randomized to nivolumab then ipilimumab (arm A) or the reverse (arm B). The source was CD8+ T cells sorted from blood (inferred from file names), collected from a patient given nivolumab and ipilimumab in sequence. These receptors were collected from a human donor with melanoma.

The chain employs TRBV6-5 and TRBJ2-7, with TRBD1 matching 7 bases. The germline V gene encodes CDR1 MNHEY and CDR2 SVGAGI. The CDR3 is 14 residues long. With V trimmed by 5 bases and J by 5 bases, 9 bases remained unmatched. CDR3 bases: TGTGCCAGCAGTACTTACAGGGGAAGGAACGAGCAGTACTTC. The encoded protein is CASSTYRGRNEQYF.

This rearrangement joins TRBV27 to TRBJ1-1; the D is unclear. V lost 2 bases to trimming and J lost 8 bases, with 12 bases between them. CDR3 length equals 13 residues. Germline loops: CDR1 MNHEY, CDR2 SMNVEV (reference sequence). For the CDR3, the DNA is TGTGCCAGCAGTTTAACGCCGGGGTTCGAAGCTTTCTTT. Protein: CASSLTPGFEAFF.

Of note for this clone: Other DNA sequences in this specimen translate into the identical CDR3. The rearrangement joins TRBV5-4 to TRBJ2-1; 14 positions agree with TRBD2. Germline V lookup: CDR1 SGHNT, CDR2 YYREEE (reference sequence). With V trimmed by 4 bases and J by 6 bases, 3 bases remained unmatched. CDR3 size: 15 residues. The CDR3 coding sequence is TGTGCCAGCAGCGGCGGACTAGCGGGAGGCAATGAGCAGTTCTTC. Translated, it gives CASSGGLAGGNEQFF.

This rearrangement joins TRBV7-9 to TRBJ2-7; D is unresolved. V lost 0 bases, J lost 4 bases, and 4 bases lay in between. The germline V gene has CDR1 SEHNR and CDR2 FQNEAQ (reference sequence). The CDR3 contains 12 residues. CDR3 loop: CASSLARYEQYF. DNA for the CDR3: TGTGCCAGCAGCTTAGCGAGGTACGAGCAGTACTTC. Looking up the rest from reference TRBV7-9 and TRBJ2-7 gives the full variable domain: DTGVSQNPRHKITKRGQNVTFRCDPISEHNRLYWYRQTLGQGPEFLTYFQNEAQLEKSRLLSDRFSAERPKGSFSTLEIQRTEQGDSAMYLCASSLARYEQYFGPGTRLTVT.

The chain has TRBV7-9 and TRBJ2-7; 13 nucleotides line up with TRBD2. There are 15 residues in the CDR3. Per the germline V gene, CDR1 is SEHNR and CDR2 is FQNEAQ (reference sequence). V lost 5 bases to trimming and J lost 8 bases; unmatched junction nucleotides: 9. CDR3 DNA: TGTGCCAGCAGCGCCCCGGGACTAGCGGGATTTCAGCAGTACTTC. As protein: CASSAPGLAGFQQYF.

The chain links TRBV9 to TRBJ2-7; possibly TRBD2 for D (5 bases). Germline values: CDR1 SGDLS, CDR2 YYNGEE. The CDR3 is 14 amino acids. V was pared by 0 bases and J by 0 bases, with 7 bases between. CDR3: CASSVGGVSYEQYF. DNA for the CDR3: TGTGCCAGCAGCGTAGGGGGAGTCTCCTACGAGCAGTACTTC.

The chain carries TRBV7-3 and TRBJ1-5; D remains ambiguous. The germline V gene encodes CDR1 SGHTA and CDR2 FQGTGA. The CDR3 spans 18 residues. Trimming left V 0 bases short and J 4 bases short, with 19 bases between. The CDR3 nucleotides read TGTGCCAGCAGCTTAACGTTTGGCTCGCGGCAGACTAATCAGCCCCAGCATTTT. Its translation is CASSLTFGSRQTNQPQHF.

The chain carries TRBV7-9 and TRBJ1-5; unclear D gene. Trimming stripped 2 bases from V and 6 bases from J, with 11 bases between. The CDR3 consists of 14 residues. Germline assignment: CDR1 SEHNR and CDR2 FQNEAQ (reference sequence). The CDR3 protein is CASSLYGEGQPQHF. CDR3 nucleotides: TGTGCCAGCAGCTTATATGGGGAGGGTCAGCCCCAGCATTTT.

The genes are TRBV6-5 and TRBJ2-7; D not resolved. The CDR3 totals 14 residues. The germline CDR1 and CDR2 sequences are MNHEY and SVGAGI. Trimming cost V 1 base and J 2 bases, with 9 bases left between them. CDR3 nucleotide sequence: TGTGCCAGCAGTTACTATGCTGAGGCCTACGAGCAGTACTTC. Encoded protein: CASSYYAEAYEQYF.

The gene calls are TRBV29-1 and TRBJ2-7; a weak D match, TRBD2 (5 bases). Germline-derived CDR1 and CDR2 are SQVTM and ANQGSEA. The CDR3 covers 13 residues. V gave up 0 bases and J gave up 4 bases, with 10 bases separating them. The CDR3 DNA reads TGCAGCGTTGAAGATGGGCGGGCGTACGAGCAGTACTTC. Protein product: CSVEDGRAYEQYF.

This clone was seen a handful of times. The J gene is TRBJ2-7, the V gene TRBV5-1, with 12 bases lining up with TRBD1. V shed 4 bases and J 4 bases; nucleotides not matched to a gene: 6. CDR1 and CDR2 (germline): SGHRS, YFSETQ. The CDR3 length is 15 residues. The CDR3 region has the DNA TGCGCCAGCAGCCCGGGACAGGGGGCCGGATACGAGCAGTACTTC. Protein sequence: CASSPGQGAGYEQYF.

The chain employs TRBV19 and TRBJ1-5; 8 bases fit TRBD1. Germline V gene lookup returns CDR1 LNHDA and CDR2 SQIVND (reference sequence). The CDR3 runs 15 residues. Here the CDR3 reads CGVSTGGYSNQPQHF. DNA for the CDR3: TGTGGAGTGAGTACAGGGGGTTATAGCAATCAGCCCCAGCATTTT.

The rearrangement joins TRBV5-1 to TRBJ1-1, with D maybe TRBD1 (6 bases). Germline V CDR1 and CDR2: SGHRS, YFSETQ. This CDR3 spans 14 amino acids. Trimming removed 2 bases from V and 5 bases from J, with 13 bases in between. In DNA form, the CDR3 reads TGCGCCAGCAGCTTAACAGGGTTCGGGACTGAAGCTTTCTTT. Its translation: CASSLTGFGTEAFF. Full variable domain (missing parts from reference TRBV5-1 and TRBJ1-1): KAGVTQTPRYLIKTRGQQVTLSCSPISGHRSVSWYQQTPGQGLQFLFEYFSETQRNKGNFPGRFSGRQFSNSRSEMNVSTLELGDSALYLCASSLTGFGTEAFFGQGTRLTVV.

The chain combines TRBV4-1 with TRBJ2-7; D ambiguous. Deletions cut 0 bases from V and 2 bases from J, with 11 bases between. This CDR3 spans 15 amino acids. Germline V lookup: CDR1 MGHRA, CDR2 YSYEKL. CDR3 nucleotides: TGCGCCAGCAGCCAAGAGTCATACACCACCTACGAGCAGTACTTC. Protein: CASSQESYTTYEQYF.

The gene calls are TRBV5-3 and TRBJ2-1; 7 bases fit TRBD2. TRBV5-3 belongs to the ORF category, with a function that is uncertain. After removal of 0 bases from V and 5 bases from J, the junction contained 14 bases not matched to a gene. The CDR3 runs 18 residues. The CDR3 bases are TGTGCCAGAAGCTTGGTCCCTTCTTTGCGGGAGTTCGACAATGAGCAGTTCTTC. Translating it yields CARSLVPSLREFDNEQFF.

This chain connects TRBV5-1 to TRBJ2-7, with TRBD2 as a possible D gene (5 bases). The CDR3 extends over 15 amino acids. CDR1 is SGHRS and CDR2 is YFSETQ in the germline V gene. Trimming cost V 3 bases and J 0 bases, with 13 bases left between them. CDR3 coding DNA: TGCGCCAGCAGCTCGGGATGGGAGAGCTCCTACGAGCAGTACTTC. Residues: CASSSGWESSYEQYF.

The gene calls are TRBV19 and TRBJ1-1; D not certain. This CDR3 has 14 residues. V lost 3 bases and J 4 bases, leaving 12 bases between the germline ends. Germline V CDR1 and CDR2: LNHDA, SQIVND (reference sequence). CDR3 sequence reads: CASSIMLRGTEAFF. The CDR3 DNA sequence: TGTGCCAGTAGTATTATGCTTCGGGGCACTGAAGCTTTCTTT.

Note on this clone: The sample contains more than one DNA sequence encoding this CDR3. The rearrangement uses TRBV4-2 and TRBJ2-7; 12 positions match TRBD2. Germline CDR1 reads LGHNA; CDR2 reads YNFKEQ. There are 15 residues in the CDR3. V lost 1 base to trimming and J lost 4 bases; unmatched junction nucleotides: 2. CDR3 in amino acids: CASSQGLAGAYEQYF. As DNA, the CDR3 is TGTGCCAGCAGCCAAGGACTAGCGGGAGCTTACGAGCAGTACTTC.

The chain carries TRBV28 and TRBJ2-7; 12 nucleotides match TRBD2. The length of the CDR3 is 17 residues. In germline, CDR1 is MDHEN, CDR2 SYDVKM. Trimming cost V 2 bases and J 5 bases; bases outside gene matches: 10. For the CDR3, the DNA is TGTGCCAGCAGTTTAAATTGGTCTAGCGGGAGGGCCCACGAGCAGTACTTC. It encodes CASSLNWSSGRAHEQYF.

As to this clone: A much larger clone differs from this one at a single base, so this may be a read error. The J gene is TRBJ2-7, the V gene TRBV5-4; weak D call: TRBD2 (6 bases). V was trimmed by 4 bases and J by 2 bases, leaving 16 bases between them. The CDR3 loop spans 15 amino acids. Germline V gene data show CDR1 as SGHNT and CDR2 as YYREEE (reference sequence). CDR3 bases: TGTGCCAGCAGCCAGGGCGGGACTGCTACCTACGAGCAGTACTTC. Its translation is CASSQGGTATYEQYF.

The chain is built from TRBV7-9 and TRBJ2-1; a weak D match, TRBD1 (6 bases). The CDR3 extends over 15 amino acids. Trimming shortened V by 5 bases and J by 1 base, and 12 bases separated the two germline ends. Per germline, CDR1 SEHNR and CDR2 FQNEAQ (reference sequence). CDR3 loop: CASSQTGTSYNEQFF. In DNA, the CDR3 is TGTGCCAGCAGCCAAACAGGGACATCCTACAATGAGCAGTTCTTC.

The rearrangement joins TRBV7-9 to TRBJ2-7, with TRBD1 identical over 8 bases. CDR1 is SEHNR and CDR2 is FQNEAQ in the germline V gene (reference sequence). This CDR3 region has 14 residues. V shed 5 bases, J shed 6 bases, and the junction held 9 bases outside the gene matches. The CDR3 DNA reads TGTGCCAGCAGCCCTGGACAGGGTATGCGCGAGCAGTACTTC. The encoded protein is CASSPGQGMREQYF.

The chain employs TRBV15 and TRBJ2-1; D is undetermined. With 3 bases removed from V and 2 bases from J, the gap between germline ends came to 8 bases. The germline V gene has CDR1 LNHNV and CDR2 YYDKDF (reference sequence). The CDR3 length is 14 residues. Here the CDR3 reads CATSSFTAYNEQFF. The CDR3 nucleotides are TGTGCCACCAGCAGTTTCACAGCCTACAATGAGCAGTTCTTC.

This clone occurred a few times. The rearrangement uses TRBV11-2 and TRBJ1-2; TRBD1 matches at 10 bases. After removal of 6 bases from V and 8 bases from J, the junction contained 6 bases not matched to a gene. This CDR3 is built from 13 residues. CDR1 and CDR2 from the germline V gene are SGHAT and FQNNGV. The CDR3 loop reads CASRIGQGEGYTF. The CDR3 nucleotides are TGTGCCAGCAGAATCGGACAGGGGGAAGGCTACACCTTC. Using reference TRBV11-2 and TRBJ1-2 for the parts outside the CDR3, the full variable domain is EAGVAQSPRYKIIEKRQSVAFWCNPISGHATLYWYQQILGQGPKLLIQFQNNGVVDDSQLPKDRFSAERLKGVDSTLKIQPAKLEDSAVYLCASRIGQGEGYTFGSGTRLTVV.

This clone has just a few counts. The V gene is TRBV19, the J gene TRBJ1-5, with 10 bases identical to TRBD1. CDR1 and CDR2 (germline): LNHDA, SQIVND (reference sequence). The CDR3 is made up of 15 amino acids. V trimming: 1 base; J trimming: 6 bases; junction bases outside the gene matches: 3. CDR3 residues: CASSIGTGGPQPQHF. CDR3 DNA: TGTGCCAGTAGTATAGGGACAGGGGGGCCTCAGCCCCAGCATTTT.

V is TRBV21-1 and J is TRBJ1-4; the table's D gene call, TRBD1, was not cross checked with the DNA. TRBV21-1 is designated a pseudogene. The CDR3 spans 14 residues. In DNA form, the CDR3 reads TGTGCCAGCAGCAAACAGGGGGTGAATGAAAAACTGTTTTTT. It specifies CASSKQGVNEKLFF.

The gene calls are TRBV4-1 and TRBJ2-7; a possible D gene is TRBD1 (5 bases). Trimming removed 1 base at V and 2 bases at J, with 9 bases between. Germline V gene data show CDR1 as MGHRA and CDR2 as YSYEKL. The CDR3 runs 14 residues. This CDR3 is CASSQADSTYEQYF. Here the CDR3 DNA reads TGCGCCAGCAGCCAAGCCGACAGCACCTACGAGCAGTACTTC.

The V gene is TRBV9, the J gene TRBJ1-2; 11 bases match TRBD1. Germline CDR1 SGDLS, CDR2 YYNGEE. The V gene end was trimmed by 4 bases and the J gene end by 7 bases; junction bases not matched to a gene: 9. The CDR3 has 15 residues. For the CDR3, the DNA is TGTGCCAGCAGCCCTCGGACAGGGGGCGCAAGTGGCTACACCTTC. Its protein is CASSPRTGGASGYTF.